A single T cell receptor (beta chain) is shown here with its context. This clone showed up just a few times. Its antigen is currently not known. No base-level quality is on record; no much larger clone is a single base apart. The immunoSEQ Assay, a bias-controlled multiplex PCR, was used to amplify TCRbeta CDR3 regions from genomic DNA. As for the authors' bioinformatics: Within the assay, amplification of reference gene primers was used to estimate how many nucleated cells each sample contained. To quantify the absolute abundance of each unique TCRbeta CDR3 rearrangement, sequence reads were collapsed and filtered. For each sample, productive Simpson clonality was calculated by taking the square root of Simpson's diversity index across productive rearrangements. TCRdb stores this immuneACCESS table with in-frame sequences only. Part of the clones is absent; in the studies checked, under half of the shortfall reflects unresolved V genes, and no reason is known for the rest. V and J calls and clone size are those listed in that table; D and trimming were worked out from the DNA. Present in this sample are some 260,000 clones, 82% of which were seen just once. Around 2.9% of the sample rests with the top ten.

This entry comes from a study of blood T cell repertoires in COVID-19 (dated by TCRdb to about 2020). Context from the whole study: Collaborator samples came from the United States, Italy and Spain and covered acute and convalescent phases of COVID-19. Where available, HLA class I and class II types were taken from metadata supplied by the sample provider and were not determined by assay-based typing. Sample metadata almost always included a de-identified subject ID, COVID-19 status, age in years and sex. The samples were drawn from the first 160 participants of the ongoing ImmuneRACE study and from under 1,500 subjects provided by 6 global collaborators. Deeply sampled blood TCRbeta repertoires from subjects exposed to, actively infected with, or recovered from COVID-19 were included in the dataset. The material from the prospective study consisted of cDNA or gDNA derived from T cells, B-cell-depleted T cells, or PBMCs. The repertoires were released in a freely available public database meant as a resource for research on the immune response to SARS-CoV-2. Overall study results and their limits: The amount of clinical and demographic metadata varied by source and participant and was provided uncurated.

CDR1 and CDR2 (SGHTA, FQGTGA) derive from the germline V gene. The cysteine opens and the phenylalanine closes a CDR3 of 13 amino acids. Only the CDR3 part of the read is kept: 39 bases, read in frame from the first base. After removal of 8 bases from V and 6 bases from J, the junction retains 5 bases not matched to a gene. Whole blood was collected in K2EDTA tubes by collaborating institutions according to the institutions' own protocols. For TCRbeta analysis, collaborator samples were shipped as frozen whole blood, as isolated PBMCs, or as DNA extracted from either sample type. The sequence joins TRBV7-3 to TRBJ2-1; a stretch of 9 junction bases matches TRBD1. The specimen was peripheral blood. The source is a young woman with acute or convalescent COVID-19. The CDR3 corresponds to CASGTGSFNEQFF. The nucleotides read TGTGCCAGCGGGACAGGGAGTTTCAATGAGCAGTTCTTC.